This T cell receptor (beta chain) was captured by sequencing in a study of T cells in Graves' hyperthyroidism and ophthalmopathy. Study observations and caveats: Most expanded thyroid clonotypes above 0.001 recurred in blood.

CDR3 length: 12 residues. The V end lost 3 bases, the J end lost 5 bases, and 8 bases lay between the germline ends. Germline V gives CDR1 MDHEN, CDR2 SYDVKM. This clonotype was recorded many times. Its specificity is unknown. From RNA transcripts, TCR beta CDR3 regions were amplified. The TCR CDR3 was amplified in a first-round RT-PCR using the HTBI primer set. TCRdb reprocessed the multiplex PCR reads via MiXCR and lists one record per CDR3 protein. The sample records about 640,000 distinct CDR3 sequences, less than 25% being singletons. The chain recombines TRBV28 with TRBJ2-7, with D possibly being TRBD1 (5 bases). Sequencing used blood. This sequence originates from a man younger than 40 with Graves' ophthalmopathy. Written as DNA, the CDR3 is TGTGCCAGCAGTTTTCCCAGGGACGAGCAGTACTTC. Amino acids: CASSFPRDEQYF.